These 26 T cell receptor beta chains were sequenced from one sample in a study of T cell repertoires in cytomegalovirus infection (dated by TCRdb to between 2018 and 2020). Their target antigens are unknown. Instrument on record: Illumina HiSeq 1500. TCRdb trimmed public reads at Q25 via fastp, called clones via MiXCR and kept in-frame beta chains. Rows matching on CDR3 protein sequence are summarized as one entry with the most common DNA and genes. Present in this sample are 68,000 or so distinct CDR3 sequences, around 21% of which were seen just once. Of the sample, 65% to 85% falls within the top ten clones. The sample taken for sequencing was PBMCs, sequenced either directly or after in vitro stimulation (not recorded which). These receptors were obtained from a human donor in good health (CMV status not recorded). Some clones in this sample may be carry-over from other donors' samples.

This clonotype was seen many times. The chain couples TRBV7-9 to TRBJ2-2; 9 bases fit TRBD2. Germline CDR1 SEHNR, CDR2 FQNEAQ (reference sequence). The length of the CDR3 is 17 residues. V was pared by 2 bases and J by 3 bases, with 7 bases of the junction left unmatched. CDR3 bases: TGTGCCAGCAGCTTATCAGCGGGGGGACAGCACACCGGGGAGCTGTTTTTT. Translating gives CASSLSAGGQHTGELFF.

This clonotype was counted a few times. The chain links TRBV6-1 to TRBJ2-7; D is possibly TRBD1 (6 bases). The CDR3 extends over 12 amino acids. Germline CDR1 is MNHNS and CDR2 is SASEGT. V gave up 4 bases and J gave up 2 bases, with 6 bases separating them. The CDR3 here is CASSGTAYEQYF. In nucleotides, the CDR3 is TGTGCCAGCAGTGGGACAGCCTACGAGCAGTACTTC.

The CDR3 is CASSPGLDVDEQFF. CDR3 DNA sequence: TGTGCCAGCAGTCCCGGACTAGACGTAGATGAGCAGTTCTTC. V is TRBV6-2 or TRBV6-3 and J is TRBJ2-1; 7 nucleotides align to TRBD2. Germline V gives CDR1 MNHEY, CDR2 SVGEGT. V lost 5 bases, J lost 8 bases, and 9 bases stayed unmatched. The CDR3 covers 14 residues.

The chain is built from TRBV19 and TRBJ1-4; 7 nucleotides match TRBD1. The trim removed 10 bases at V and 0 bases at J, leaving 5 bases unmatched. Germline CDR1 and CDR2: LNHDA and SQIVND (reference sequence). The CDR3 extends over 14 amino acids. The CDR3 DNA follows: TGTGCCACTAAGGGGGCTGCAACTAATGAAAAACTGTTTTTT. Translating gives CATKGAATNEKLFF. Full variable domain (remainder filled in from reference TRBV19 and TRBJ1-4): DGGITQSPKYLFRKEGQNVTLSCEQNLNHDAMYWYRQDPGQGLRLIYYSQIVNDFQKGDIAEGYSVSREKKESFPLTVTSAQKNPTAFYLCATKGAATNEKLFFGSGTQLSVL.

This clonotype has at least ten counts. This sequence joins TRBV7-8 and TRBJ1-1; D is ambiguous. The germline V gene has CDR1 SGHVS and CDR2 FQNEAQ. The V end lost 1 base, the J end lost 0 bases, and 12 bases lay between the germline ends. The CDR3 is 16 amino acids. The CDR3 is CASSLVSSGLNTEAFF. CDR3 nucleotides: TGTGCCAGCAGCTTAGTCTCAAGCGGACTGAACACTGAAGCTTTCTTT.

J is TRBJ2-1 and V is TRBV19; D is uncertain. CDR3 length: 12 residues. CDR1 is LNHDA, CDR2 SQIVND, per germline (reference sequence). V was trimmed by 7 bases and J by 7 bases, leaving 11 bases between them. CDR3 bases: TGTGCCAGTACCACTATTGGGAATGAGCAGTTCTTC. Translated, it gives CASTTIGNEQFF.

This clonotype showed up just a few times. This chain uses TRBV7-6 with TRBJ1-3; maybe TRBD1 (6 bases). The CDR3 contains 15 residues. Deletions cut 4 bases from V and 2 bases from J, with 12 bases between. Looked up from germline, CDR1 is SGHVS and CDR2 is FNYEAQ. The CDR3: CASSSNRAPGNTIYF. CDR3 bases: TGTGCCAGCAGCTCGAACAGGGCTCCTGGAAACACCATATATTTT.

This clonotype was found many times. The CDR3 spells CASSSSGSDTGELFF. The CDR3 bases are TGTGCCAGCAGCTCTAGCGGGAGTGACACCGGGGAGCTGTTTTTT. J is TRBJ2-2 and V is TRBV7-2; 10 bases align to TRBD2. Trimming at V came to 4 bases and at J to 3 bases, leaving 2 bases not matched to a gene. In germline, CDR1 is SGHTA, CDR2 FQGNSA. The CDR3 is 15 amino acids. Variable domain in full (rest from reference TRBV7-2 and TRBJ2-2): GAGVSQSPSNKVTEKGKDVELRCDPISGHTALYWYRQSLGQGLEFLIYFQGNSAPDKSGLPSDRFSAERTGGSVSTLTIQRTQQEDSAVYLCASSSSGSDTGELFFGEGSRLTVL.

This clonotype has at least ten counts. This chain links TRBV7-3 with TRBJ2-6, with D perhaps TRBD2 (6 bases). The CDR3 covers 16 residues. The V end lost 5 bases, the J end lost 4 bases, and 15 bases lay between the germline ends. Per germline, CDR1 SGHTA and CDR2 FQGTGA. CDR3 sequence reads: CASSRAGGTGANVLTF. The CDR3 region has the DNA TGTGCCAGCAGCCGAGCCGGGGGAACCGGGGCCAACGTCCTGACTTTC.

CDR3: CASSYSRFGYGYTF. CDR3 bases: TGTGCCAGCAGTTACTCGAGATTCGGCTATGGCTACACCTTC. V usage is TRBV6-5 and J usage is TRBJ1-2, with no clear D. V lost 0 bases and J lost 4, with 9 bases in between. The CDR3 sequence is 14 residues long. The germline V gene has CDR1 MNHEY and CDR2 SVGAGI.

The sample holds a few counts of this clonotype. V usage is TRBV19 and J usage is TRBJ2-3; D is possibly TRBD2 (6 bases). Trimming removed 5 bases at V and 2 bases at J, with 14 bases between. Looked up from germline, CDR1 is LNHDA and CDR2 is SQIVND (reference sequence). The CDR3 has 15 residues. The chain's CDR3 is CASSFGGYHTDTQYF. CDR3 nucleotides: TGTGCCAGTAGTTTCGGAGGGTACCACACAGATACGCAGTATTTT. Filled out from reference TRBV19 and TRBJ2-3, the complete variable domain reads DGGITQSPKYLFRKEGQNVTLSCEQNLNHDAMYWYRQDPGQGLRLIYYSQIVNDFQKGDIAEGYSVSREKKESFPLTVTSAQKNPTAFYLCASSFGGYHTDTQYFGPGTRLTVL.

Ten or more counts support this clonotype. This chain links TRBV7-8 with TRBJ2-7; no firm D call. The CDR3 is made up of 13 amino acids. Germline CDR1 and CDR2: SGHVS and FQNEAQ. V lost 1 base, J lost 5 bases, and 9 bases lay in between. The CDR3 bases are TGTGCCAGCAGCTTAGACCGTACTAACGAGCAGTACTTC. Residues: CASSLDRTNEQYF. The full variable domain, rest sourced from reference TRBV7-8 and TRBJ2-7, is GAGVSQSPRYKVAKRGQDVALRCDPISGHVSLFWYQQALGQGPEFLTYFQNEAQLDKSGLPSDRFFAERPEGSVSTLKIQRTQQEDSAVYLCASSLDRTNEQYFGPGTRLTVT.

This clonotype was seen ten or more times. The V gene is TRBV7-6, the J gene TRBJ2-1, with a tentative D call TRBD1 (5 bases). Germline values: CDR1 SGHVS, CDR2 FNYEAQ. The CDR3 length is 15 residues. The V end was cut by 5 bases, the J end by 7 bases, with 18 bases between. This CDR3 is CASSPRQLSRNEQFF. For the CDR3, the DNA is TGTGCCAGCAGCCCTCGACAGTTAAGTCGAAATGAGCAGTTCTTC.

In this sample, this clonotype turned up many times. The genes are TRBV7-8 and TRBJ1-4; a weak D match, TRBD1 (5 bases). The ends were cut back, 2 bases at V and 8 bases at J, with 12 bases in the middle. The CDR3 consists of 14 residues. Germline lookup yields CDR1 SGHVS and CDR2 FQNEAQ. The CDR3 nucleotides are TGTGCCAGCAGCTTAACTGGGGCTCGGGAAAAACTGTTTTTT. Encoded protein: CASSLTGAREKLFF.

The chain uses TRBV4-3 and TRBJ1-1, with D unclear. The CDR3 spans 15 residues. Germline CDR1 reads LGHNA; CDR2 reads YSLEER. Trimming removed 0 bases at V and 4 bases at J, with 12 bases between. The CDR3 protein is CASSQDSGKGTEAFF. The CDR3 DNA follows: TGCGCCAGCAGCCAAGATAGTGGGAAGGGCACTGAAGCTTTCTTT.

This clonotype has just a few counts. The chain links TRBV7-2 to TRBJ2-3; D is unclear. CDR3 length: 14 amino acids. The germline CDR1 and CDR2 sequences are SGHTA and FQGNSA. The germline V and J ends were trimmed by 6 bases and 0 bases, with 10 bases remaining between them. The CDR3 DNA reads as TGTGCCAGCAGACCTAGAGATAGCACAGATACGCAGTATTTT. This sequence encodes CASRPRDSTDTQYF.

V usage is TRBV6-2 or TRBV6-3 and J usage is TRBJ1-1; possible D gene TRBD1, 5 bases. V gave up 6 bases and J gave up 4 bases, with 12 bases separating them. CDR3 size: 13 residues. CDR1 is MNHEY and CDR2 is SVGEGT in the germline V gene. CDR3 amino acids: CASRPDSFTEAFF. The DNA for the CDR3 is TGTGCCAGCAGACCCGACAGTTTCACTGAAGCTTTCTTT.

This clonotype was seen a handful of times. The V and J genes are TRBV19 and TRBJ2-7, with TRBD2 matching 10 bases. The germline V gene encodes CDR1 LNHDA and CDR2 SQIVND (reference sequence). This CDR3 region has 18 residues. V gave up 3 bases and J gave up 1 base; unmatched junction bases: 12. CDR3 nucleotide sequence: TGTGCCAGTAGTATGCCTAGCGGGAGTGCGAAAGGATCCTACGAGCAGTACGTC. It translates to CASSMPSGSAKGSYEQYV.

This clonotype has only a few counts. The V call is TRBV6-2 or TRBV6-3, the J call TRBJ1-1; D perhaps matches TRBD1 (5 bases). Germline CDR1 MNHEY, CDR2 SVGEGT. Trimming stripped 0 bases from V and 8 bases from J, with 13 bases between. The CDR3 is made up of 14 amino acids. The CDR3 DNA sequence: TGTGCCAGCAGTTACTCGAGAGACAGTCTCGAAGCTTTCTTT. It is translated as CASSYSRDSLEAFF.

The genes are TRBV7-2 and TRBJ2-3; D is unclear. V gave up 1 base and J gave up 0 bases, with 2 bases separating them. This CDR3 spans 13 amino acids. The V gene's germline CDR1 is SGHTA and CDR2 FQGNSA. CDR3 DNA: TGTGCCAGCAGCTTAGTCAGCACAGATACGCAGTATTTT. Amino acids: CASSLVSTDTQYF.

CDR3 coding DNA: TGTGCCAGCAGTTTGATAGGGGGCACCGGGGAGCTGTTTTTT. Protein sequence: CASSLIGGTGELFF. This chain uses TRBV12-3 or TRBV12-4 with TRBJ2-2, with D possibly being TRBD1 (6 bases). CDR3 size: 14 residues. V was clipped by 3 bases and J by 4 bases, with 9 bases between them.

The J gene is TRBJ2-2, the V gene TRBV29-1, with D hard to call. CDR1 SQVTM and CDR2 ANQGSEA come from the germline V gene. V was shortened by 7 bases and J by 1 base, with 13 bases between the two germline ends. The CDR3 contains 14 residues. The CDR3 spells CSAASGLNTGELFF. The CDR3 DNA is TGCAGCGCCGCCTCCGGGTTGAACACCGGGGAGCTGTTTTTT.

This clonotype was seen only a few times. The chain has TRBV4-1 and TRBJ2-7; D tentatively reads TRBD1 or TRBD2 (5 bases each). CDR1 is MGHRA and CDR2 is YSYEKL in the germline V gene. The CDR3 consists of 16 residues. Trimming took off 1 base at V and 6 bases at J, with 19 bases between the two ends. The CDR3 DNA is TGCGCCAGCAGCCAAGTCGTTAGGGTCGGGGACCGCGAGCAGTACTTC. This codes for CASSQVVRVGDREQYF.

This clonotype was seen just once. The chain joins TRBV18 to TRBJ1-6; D possibly corresponds to TRBD1 (6 bases). Germline V lookup: CDR1 KGHSH, CDR2 LQKENI. Trimming took off 5 bases at V and 6 bases at J, with 11 bases between the two ends. CDR3 length: 14 amino acids. CDR3 sequence: CASSSDRRNSPLHF. The CDR3 DNA is TGTGCCAGCTCATCTGACAGGCGTAATTCACCCCTCCACTTT.

This clonotype was seen a few times. The chain carries TRBV2 and TRBJ2-1; possibly TRBD2 for D (6 bases). This CDR3 is built from 20 residues. V lost 0 bases, J lost 1 base, and 22 bases lay in between. The V gene's germline CDR1 is SNHLY and CDR2 FYNNEI. CDR3 protein: CASSEAEKNGGIGSYNEQFF. In nucleotides, the CDR3 is TGTGCCAGCAGTGAAGCGGAGAAGAATGGCGGGATTGGTTCCTACAATGAGCAGTTCTTC.

The rearrangement uses TRBV6-5 and TRBJ2-5; D not resolved. The germline gives CDR1 MNHEY, CDR2 SVGAGI. The CDR3 extends over 13 amino acids. The V end was cut by 2 bases, the J end by 0 bases, with 4 bases between. The CDR3, as DNA: TGTGCCAGCAGTTACGCTAACCAAGAGACCCAGTACTTC. As protein: CASSYANQETQYF.